This T cell receptor beta chain was sequenced for a study of graft-versus-host responses after intestinal transplantation. Study-wide context: All recipients were transplanted with multivisceral, liver-intestinal, or isolated intestinal grafts. All recipients got anti-thymocyte globulin induction, then tacrolimus and steroids for approximately 3 years. Study findings and constraints: GvH clonotypes were identified within recipient marrow, with a subset emerging first in ileum or blood. Some patients had graft-donor T cell macrochimerism, and their allografts showed high graft-versus-host to host-versus-graft clonal ratios.

Specified time point: postoperative day 105 after intestinal transplantation (dayNNNN = postoperative day). Assay: immunoSEQ multiplex PCR; the TCRdb copy retains only in-frame clones and omits some. Of 12,000 or so clones in the sample, approximately 93% are singletons; the top ten hold approximately 3.1%. The germline V gene has CDR1 SGDLS and CDR2 YYNGEE. J was trimmed by 8 bases and V by 3 bases; bases with no gene match: 15. The CDR3 has 16 residues. On this clone itself: The antigen is undetermined.

This chain uses TRBV9 with TRBJ1-2, with TRBD1 identical over 8 bases. The specimen was PBMCs, collected 105 days after intestinal transplantation. The sequence was collected from a human patient who received an intestinal transplant, so some T cells may come from the graft donor. This CDR3 is CASSARTGFTIEGYTF. DNA of the CDR3: TGTGCCAGCAGCGCTCGGACAGGGTTTACCATTGAAGGCTACACCTTC.